This note documents a single T cell receptor beta chain sequence. Its antigen is not identified. Mismatch with germline at one junction end may stem from a read error. The source of the sample is a study of T-cell reconstitution after alpha-beta-depleted transplantation in children. Regarding the study as a whole: The authors attributed T-cell counts and diversity one year after transplant mostly to newly produced T cells. Surviving recipient T cells and intrathymic progenitors accounted for some patients' high TCRbeta diversity at day 60. Reportedly, alpha-beta T cells present about two months post-transplant originated from several hundred expanded clones of graft origin.

During its preparation, the TCRbeta library received unique molecular identifiers. TCRdb reprocessed the PCR reads with MiXCR, giving one entry per CDR3 protein. The sample includes 800,000 to 1,000,000 distinct CDR3 sequences, 25% to 30% of them seen just once. Germline V CDR1 and CDR2: MDHEN, SYDVKM. The CDR3 loop spans 14 amino acids. The sequencing here drew on PBMCs, mostly from graft donor cells, taken 360 days after TCRalphabeta/CD19-depleted stem cell transplant. The rearrangement joins TRBV28 to TRBJ2-7; D remains unclear. The sequence was obtained from a boy in the first two years of life who had a stem cell transplant for SCID, so the T cells may come from the graft donor. In DNA, the CDR3 is TGTGCCAGCAGTTTATTGGCCCGTGCGTCAGGAGACAACTTC. Translation: CASSLLARASGDNF.